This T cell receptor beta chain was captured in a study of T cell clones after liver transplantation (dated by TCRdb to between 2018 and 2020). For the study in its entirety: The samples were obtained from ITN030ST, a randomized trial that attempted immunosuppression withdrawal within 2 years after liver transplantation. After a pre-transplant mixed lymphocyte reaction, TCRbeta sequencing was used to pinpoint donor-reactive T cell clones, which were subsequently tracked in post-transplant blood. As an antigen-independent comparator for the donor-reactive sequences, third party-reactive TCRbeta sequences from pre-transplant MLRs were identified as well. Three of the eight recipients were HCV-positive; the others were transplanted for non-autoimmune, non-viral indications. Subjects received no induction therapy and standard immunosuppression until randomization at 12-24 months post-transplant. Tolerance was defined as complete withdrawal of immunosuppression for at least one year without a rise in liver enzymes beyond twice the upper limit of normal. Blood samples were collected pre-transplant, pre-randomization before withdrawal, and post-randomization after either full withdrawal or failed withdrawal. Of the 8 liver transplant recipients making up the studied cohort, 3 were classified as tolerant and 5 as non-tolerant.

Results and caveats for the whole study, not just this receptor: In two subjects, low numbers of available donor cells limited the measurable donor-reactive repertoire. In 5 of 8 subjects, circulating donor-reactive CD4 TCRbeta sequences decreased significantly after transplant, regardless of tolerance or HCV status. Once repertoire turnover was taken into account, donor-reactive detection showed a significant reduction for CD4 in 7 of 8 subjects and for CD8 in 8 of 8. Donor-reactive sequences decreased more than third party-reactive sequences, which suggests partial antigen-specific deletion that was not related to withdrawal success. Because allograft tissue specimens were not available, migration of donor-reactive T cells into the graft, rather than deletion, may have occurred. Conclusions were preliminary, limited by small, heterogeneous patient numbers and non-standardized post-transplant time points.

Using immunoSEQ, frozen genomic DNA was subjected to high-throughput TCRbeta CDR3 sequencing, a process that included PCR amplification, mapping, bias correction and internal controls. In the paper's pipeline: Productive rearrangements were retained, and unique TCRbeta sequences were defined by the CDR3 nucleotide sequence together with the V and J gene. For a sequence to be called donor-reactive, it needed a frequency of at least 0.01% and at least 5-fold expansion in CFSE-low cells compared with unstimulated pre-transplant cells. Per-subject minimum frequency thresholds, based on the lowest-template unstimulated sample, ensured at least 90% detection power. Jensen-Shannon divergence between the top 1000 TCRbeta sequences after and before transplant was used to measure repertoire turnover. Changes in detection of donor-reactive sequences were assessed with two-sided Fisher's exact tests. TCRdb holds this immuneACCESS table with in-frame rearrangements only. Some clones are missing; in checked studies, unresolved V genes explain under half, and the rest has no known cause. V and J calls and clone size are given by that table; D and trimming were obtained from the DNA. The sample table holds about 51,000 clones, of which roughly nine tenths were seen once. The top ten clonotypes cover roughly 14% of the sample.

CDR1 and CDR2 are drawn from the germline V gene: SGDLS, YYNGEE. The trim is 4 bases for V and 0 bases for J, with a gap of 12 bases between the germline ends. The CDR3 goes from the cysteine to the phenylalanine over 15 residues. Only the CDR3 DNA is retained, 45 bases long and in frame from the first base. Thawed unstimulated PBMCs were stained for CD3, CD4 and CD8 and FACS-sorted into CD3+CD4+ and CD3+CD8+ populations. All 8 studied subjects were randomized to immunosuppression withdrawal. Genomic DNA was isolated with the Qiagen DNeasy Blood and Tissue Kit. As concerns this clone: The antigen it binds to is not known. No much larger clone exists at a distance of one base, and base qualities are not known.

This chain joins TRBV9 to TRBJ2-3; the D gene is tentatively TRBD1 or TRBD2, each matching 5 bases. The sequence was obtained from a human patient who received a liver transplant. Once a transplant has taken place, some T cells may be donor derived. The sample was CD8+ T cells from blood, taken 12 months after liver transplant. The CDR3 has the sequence CASSPRGGSTDTQYF. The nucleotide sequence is TGTGCCAGCAGCCCACGGGGCGGAAGCACAGATACGCAGTATTTT. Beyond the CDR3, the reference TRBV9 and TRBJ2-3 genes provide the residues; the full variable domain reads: DSGVTQTPKHLITATGQRVTLRCSPRSGDLSVYWYQQSLDQGLQFLIQYYNGEERAKGNILERFSAQQFPDLHSELNLSSLELGDSALYFCASSPRGGSTDTQYFGPGTRLTVL.